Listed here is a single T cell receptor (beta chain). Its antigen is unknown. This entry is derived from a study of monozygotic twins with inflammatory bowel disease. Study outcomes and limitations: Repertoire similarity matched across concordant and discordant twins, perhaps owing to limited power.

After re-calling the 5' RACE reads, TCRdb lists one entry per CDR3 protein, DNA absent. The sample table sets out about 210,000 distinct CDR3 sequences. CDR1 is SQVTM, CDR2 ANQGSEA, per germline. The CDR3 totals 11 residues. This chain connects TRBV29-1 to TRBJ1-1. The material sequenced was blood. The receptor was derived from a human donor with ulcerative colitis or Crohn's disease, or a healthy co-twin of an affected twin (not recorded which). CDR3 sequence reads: CSVEVNTEAFF.